This T cell receptor (beta chain) was sequenced during a study of T cells in tuberculosis. On the study more broadly: CD1B tetramers identified T cells specific for mycobacterial lipid GMM.

Thawed, overnight-rested PBMC were stained with GMM-loaded CD1B tetramer, viability dye and anti-CD3, then sorted. The CD1B tetramers carried C32 glucose monomycolate purified from Rhodococcus equi. This clone is a singleton in its sample. Generated by immunoSEQ multiplex PCR, the TCRdb table keeps only in-frame clones and is missing some. The table lists about 54,000 clones, roughly 87% of them singletons. Sequenced input: CD1b-GMM tetramer-negative cells sorted from PBMCs. The sequence came from an adult woman with latent tuberculosis.

The CDR3 DNA sequence: TGCGCCAGCAGCCAAAGCACCGGGACAGCTAGCCGCCAAGCCCTTGGCTACACCTTC. Residues: CASSQSTGTASRQALGYTF. The chain joins TRBV4-3 to TRBJ1-2, with 7 bases identical to TRBD1. Germline lookup yields CDR1 LGHNA and CDR2 YSLEER. Losses at the gene ends were 2 bases for V and 7 bases for J; bases not matched to a gene: 22. This CDR3 has 19 residues.